These 4 T cell receptor beta chains came from one sample sequenced in a study of blood T cell repertoires in COVID-19. Only in-frame clones appear in the TCRdb table, and some are missing; sequencing was by immunoSEQ multiplex PCR. The repertoire holds around 230,000 clones, 87% seen once, with approximately 10% in the top ten. The source material was PBMCs or T cells enriched from blood (not recorded which). The source is a man between 18 and 35 years old with acute COVID-19.

The rearrangement joins TRBV11-2 to TRBJ2-1; D is undetermined. V was pared by 1 base and J by 4 bases, with 5 bases between. The CDR3 is 13 residues long. Germline V lookup: CDR1 SGHAT, CDR2 FQNNGV. The CDR3 here is CASSLGTYNEQFF. The CDR3 bases are TGTGCCAGCAGCTTAGGCACTTACAATGAGCAGTTCTTC.

This clone was picked up a small number of times. The genes are TRBV30 and TRBJ2-3; D perhaps matches TRBD2 (5 bases). V was pared by 0 bases and J by 11 bases, with 15 bases between. CDR1 and CDR2 from the germline V gene are GTSNPN and SVGIG (reference sequence). CDR3 size: 13 residues. CDR3 loop: CAWSVTSTFRQYF. The CDR3 coding sequence is TGTGCCTGGAGTGTAACTAGTACGTTTCGGCAGTATTTT.

Turning to this clone: The junction departs from the called germline gene at one end, perhaps through a read error. The chain has TRBV7-7 and TRBJ2-3, with 10 bases identical to TRBD2. CDR3 length: 17 residues. Germline V gene lookup returns CDR1 SSHAT and CDR2 FNYEAQ (reference sequence). CDR3 sequence reads: CASSSAPSGSRGDTQYF. The CDR3 coding sequence is TGTGCTAGCAGTTCCGCCCCTAGCGGGAGTCGAGGAGATACGCAGTATTTT.

V is TRBV2 and J is TRBJ2-5; weak D call: TRBD2 (6 bases). CDR1 is SNHLY, CDR2 FYNNEI, per germline. This CDR3 region has 13 residues. The V end lost 11 bases, the J end lost 2 bases, and 15 bases lay between the germline ends. The chain's CDR3 is CASGWGEQETQYF. As DNA, the CDR3 is TGTGCCTCCGGTTGGGGGGAGCAAGAGACCCAGTACTTC.